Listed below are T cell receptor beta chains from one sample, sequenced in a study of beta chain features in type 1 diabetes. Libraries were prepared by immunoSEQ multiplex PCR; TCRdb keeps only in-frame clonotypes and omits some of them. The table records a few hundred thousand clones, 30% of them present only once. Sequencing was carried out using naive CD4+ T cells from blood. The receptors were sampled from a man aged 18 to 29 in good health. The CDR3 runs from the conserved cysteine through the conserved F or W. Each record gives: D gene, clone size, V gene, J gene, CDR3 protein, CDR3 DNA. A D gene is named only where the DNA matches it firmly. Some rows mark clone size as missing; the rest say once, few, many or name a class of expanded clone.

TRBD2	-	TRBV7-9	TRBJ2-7	CASSSPQGGGSYEQYF	TGTGCCAGCAGCTCTCCTCAGGGCGGGGGTTCCTACGAGCAGTACTTC
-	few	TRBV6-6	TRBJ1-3	CATTRADSGNTIYF	TGTGCCACGACCAGAGCGGACTCTGGAAACACCATATATTTT
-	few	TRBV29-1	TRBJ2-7	CSVEEEEAGPEQYF	TGCAGCGTTGAAGAGGAGGAAGCAGGACCCGAGCAGTACTTC
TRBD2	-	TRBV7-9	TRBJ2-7	CASSSNSGRQYF	TGTGCCAGCAGCTCGAATAGCGGGAGACAGTACTTC
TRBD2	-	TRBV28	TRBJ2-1	CASLNPAGGSNEQFF	TGTGCCAGCCTGAATCCAGCGGGAGGCTCCAATGAGCAGTTCTTC
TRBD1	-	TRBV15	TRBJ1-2	CATSRDEGARYGYTF	TGTGCCACCAGCAGAGATGAGGGGGCGCGATATGGCTACACCTTC
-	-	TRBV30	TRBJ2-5	CAWSVRGFPGGTQYF	TGTGCCTGGAGTGTACGGGGGTTCCCCGGGGGGACCCAGTACTTC
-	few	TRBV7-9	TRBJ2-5	CASSLGSSGTQYF	TGTGCCAGCAGCCTGGGGTCCTCCGGGACCCAGTACTTC
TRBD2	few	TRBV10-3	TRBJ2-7	CAISEQREGYEQYF	TGTGCCATCAGTGAGCAGCGGGAGGGGTACGAGCAGTACTTC
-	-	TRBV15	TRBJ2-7	CATSRDLGSPYEQYF	TGTGCCACCAGCAGAGATCTTGGGTCACCCTACGAGCAGTACTTC
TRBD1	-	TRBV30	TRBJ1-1	CAWSDRGLDTEAFF	TGTGCCTGGAGTGACAGGGGGCTGGACACTGAAGCTTTCTTT
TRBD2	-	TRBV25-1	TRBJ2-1	CASSALAGGPNEQFF	TGTGCCAGCAGTGCACTAGCGGGAGGGCCCAATGAGCAGTTCTTC
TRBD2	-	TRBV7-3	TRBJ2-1	CASSSDWTRGEQFF	TGTGCCAGCAGCTCCGACTGGACTAGAGGCGAGCAGTTCTTC
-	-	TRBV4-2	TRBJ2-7	CASSQQRTYEQYF	TGTGCCAGCAGCCAACAGCGGACCTACGAGCAGTACTTC
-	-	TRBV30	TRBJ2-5	CAWRNRGGVVETQYF	TGTGCCTGGAGAAACAGGGGGGGAGTAGTGGAGACCCAGTACTTC
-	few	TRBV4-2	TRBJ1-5	CASSQDRAQPQHF	TGTGCCAGCAGCCAAGACAGGGCCCAGCCCCAGCATTTT
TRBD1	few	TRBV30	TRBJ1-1	CAWSPDRDTEAFF	TGTGCCTGGAGTCCCGACAGGGACACTGAAGCTTTCTTT
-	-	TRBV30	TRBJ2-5	CAWNPDAETQYF	TGTGCCTGGAATCCCGACGCGGAGACCCAGTACTTC
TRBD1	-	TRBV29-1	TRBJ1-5	CSVMTGGWNQPQHF	TGCAGCGTTATGACAGGGGGCTGGAATCAGCCCCAGCATTTT
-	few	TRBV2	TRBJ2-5	CASSGQHQETQYF	TGTGCCAGCAGTGGACAGCACCAAGAGACCCAGTACTTC
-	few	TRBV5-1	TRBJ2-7	CASSLVTGSGYEQYF	TGCGCCAGCAGCTTGGTCACGGGGAGTGGCTACGAGCAGTACTTC
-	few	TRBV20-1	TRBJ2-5	CSASTQYF	TGCAGTGCTAGCACCCAGTACTTC
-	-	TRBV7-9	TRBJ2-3	CASSLMTADTQYF	TGTGCCAGCAGCTTAATGACAGCAGATACGCAGTATTTT
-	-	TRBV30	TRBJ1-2	CAWSSGTGYTF	TGTGCCTGGAGTTCTGGGACCGGCTACACCTTC
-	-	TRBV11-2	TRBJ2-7	CASSLMGRDFSYEQYF	TGTGCCAGCAGCTTGATGGGCAGGGACTTCTCCTACGAGCAGTACTTC
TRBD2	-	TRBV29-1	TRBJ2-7	CSVETGLRSSYEQYF	TGCAGCGTAGAAACGGGACTAAGGAGCTCCTACGAGCAGTACTTC
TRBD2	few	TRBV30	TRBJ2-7	CAWSVSGRATEQYF	TGTGCCTGGAGTGTAAGCGGGAGGGCAACCGAGCAGTACTTC
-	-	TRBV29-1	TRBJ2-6	CSVTTGANVLTF	TGCAGCGTTACAACTGGGGCCAACGTCCTGACTTTC
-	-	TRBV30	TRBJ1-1	CAWSTVVNTEAFF	TGTGCCTGGAGTACAGTCGTTAACACTGAAGCTTTCTTT
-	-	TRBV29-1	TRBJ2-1	CSVLGAGKKYNEQFF	TGCAGCGTGCTAGGGGCAGGGAAGAAGTACAATGAGCAGTTCTTC
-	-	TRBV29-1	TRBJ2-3	CSVVYLVVWGRRDTQYF	TGCAGCGTTGTCTACCTGGTTGTCTGGGGGCGGAGAGATACGCAGTATTTT
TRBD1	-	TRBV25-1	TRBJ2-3	CASRPRPGGPFTDTQYF	TGTGCCAGCAGACCCCGACCAGGGGGACCCTTCACAGATACGCAGTATTTT
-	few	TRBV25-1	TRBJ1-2	CASSLQDYGYTF	TGTGCCAGCAGTCTACAGGACTATGGCTACACCTTC
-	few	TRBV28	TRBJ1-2	CASRTGSDGYTF	TGTGCCAGCAGAACAGGATCTGATGGCTACACCTTC
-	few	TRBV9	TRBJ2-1	CASSVGRGGYNEQFF	TGTGCCAGCAGCGTAGGCCGAGGGGGGTACAATGAGCAGTTCTTC
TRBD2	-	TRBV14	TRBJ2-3	CASSQDVAGATDTQYF	TGTGCCAGCAGCCAAGATGTAGCGGGGGCCACAGATACGCAGTATTTT
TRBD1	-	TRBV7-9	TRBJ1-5	CASSLAGGAGNQPQHF	TGTGCCAGCAGCTTAGCAGGGGGCGCGGGCAATCAGCCCCAGCATTTT
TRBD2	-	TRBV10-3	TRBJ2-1	CAMGGSGSYNEQFF	TGTGCCATGGGGGGGAGCGGCTCCTACAATGAGCAGTTCTTC